Listed here is a single TCR beta chain. Antigen specificity is unknown. J was trimmed by 0 bases and V by 6 bases; bases with no gene match: 17. CDR3 length: 20 residues. From germline, CDR1 is KGHSH and CDR2 LQKENI. This entry comes from a study of cytomegalovirus exposure and HLA in healthy donors. Study observations and caveats: The listing of 150 to 200 TCR beta chains classed them as cytomegalovirus-associated. Through in vitro validation, a few CMV-associated chains were shown to be specific for CMV antigens.

Participants comprised healthy donors of bone marrow. PCR amplification relied on 60 Vbeta primers (plus 13 Jbeta primers). Produced via immunoSEQ multiplex PCR; TCRdb's table is partial and in-frame only. The table lists some 170,000 clones, 60% to 80% of them singletons. This clonotype was obtained from a man in his forties in good health and CMV-seropositive. Sequenced material: PBMCs. The chain uses TRBV18 and TRBJ2-3, with 11 bases fitting TRBD2. The CDR3 protein is CASSPRTGPTSGTSTDTQYF. CDR3 nucleotide sequence: TGTGCCAGCTCTCCGCGGACAGGCCCGACTAGCGGGACTAGCACAGATACGCAGTATTTT.